This TCR beta chain was sequenced in a study of blood T cell repertoires in COVID-19. The wider study: COVID-19 samples collected from the United States, Italy and Spain covered acute and convalescent phases.

Germline V lookup: CDR1 SGHDN, CDR2 FVKESK. The V end was cut by 4 bases, the J end by 1 base, with 13 bases between. The CDR3 covers 16 residues. Libraries were prepared by immunoSEQ multiplex PCR; TCRdb keeps only in-frame clonotypes and omits some of them. The profile covers roughly 300,000 clones, with 87% appearing a single time and approximately 5.3% taken by the ten largest. Sequencing was carried out using PBMCs or T cells enriched from blood (not recorded which). This clonotype was obtained from a young woman who had recovered from COVID-19. The chain is built from TRBV14 and TRBJ2-2, with D perhaps TRBD2 (5 bases). DNA of the CDR3: TGTGCCAGCAGCCCAAGCGGTCTCGGGAACACCGGGGAGCTGTTTTTT. This codes for CASSPSGLGNTGELFF.